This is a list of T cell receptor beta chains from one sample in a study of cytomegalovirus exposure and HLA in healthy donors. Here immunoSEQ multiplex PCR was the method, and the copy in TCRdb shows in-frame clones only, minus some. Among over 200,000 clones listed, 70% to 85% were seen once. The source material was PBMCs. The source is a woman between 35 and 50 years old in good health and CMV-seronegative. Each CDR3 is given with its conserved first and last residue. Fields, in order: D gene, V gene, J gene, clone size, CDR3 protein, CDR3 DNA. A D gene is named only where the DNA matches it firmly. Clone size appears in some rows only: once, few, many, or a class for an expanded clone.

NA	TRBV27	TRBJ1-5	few	CASSLVGGQPQHF	TGTGCCAGCAGTTTAGTGGGGGGACAGCCCCAGCATTTT
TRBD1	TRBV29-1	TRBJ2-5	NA	CSARTGVVETQYF	TGCAGCGCTAGGACAGGGGTAGTAGAGACCCAGTACTTC
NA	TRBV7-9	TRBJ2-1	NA	CASSLAQGSEFF	TGTGCCAGCAGCTTAGCGCAGGGCAGCGAGTTCTTC
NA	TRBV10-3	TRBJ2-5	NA	CAISESAETQYF	TGTGCCATCAGTGAGTCAGCGGAGACCCAGTACTTC
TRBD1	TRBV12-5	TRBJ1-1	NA	CASGYSETTGGLTEAFF	TGTGCTAGTGGTTATTCAGAAACGACAGGGGGCCTCACTGAAGCTTTCTTT
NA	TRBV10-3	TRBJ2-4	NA	CATQDSEGNIQYF	TGTGCCACCCAAGACTCCGAGGGAAACATTCAGTACTTC
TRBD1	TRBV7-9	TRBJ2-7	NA	CASSPGTVYEQYF	TGTGCCAGCAGCCCGGGGACAGTCTACGAGCAGTACTTC
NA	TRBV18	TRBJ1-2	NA	CASSPLSTGENGYTF	TGTGCCAGCTCACCACTATCCACCGGAGAGAACGGCTACACCTTC
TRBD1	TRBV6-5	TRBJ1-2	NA	CASSRDREAGYTF	TGTGCCAGCAGTCGGGACAGGGAAGCTGGCTACACCTTC
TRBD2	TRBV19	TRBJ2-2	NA	CASSIRARTSSFVELFF	TGTGCCAGTAGTATCAGGGCGCGGACTAGCTCCTTCGTGGAGCTGTTTTTT
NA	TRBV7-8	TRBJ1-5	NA	CASSLARGNQPQHF	TGTGCCAGCAGCTTAGCGCGGGGGAATCAGCCCCAGCATTTT
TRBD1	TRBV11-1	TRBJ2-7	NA	CASSLEGQGGHEQYF	TGTGCCAGCAGCTTAGAGGGACAGGGGGGCCACGAGCAGTACTTC
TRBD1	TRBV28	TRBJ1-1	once	CASSFRGGAWTEAFF	TGTGCCAGCAGTTTCCGAGGGGGCGCTTGGACTGAAGCTTTCTTT
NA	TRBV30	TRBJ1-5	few	CAWYLNQPQHF	TGTGCCTGGTATTTGAATCAGCCCCAGCATTTT
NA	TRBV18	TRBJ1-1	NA	CASSPLQGETEAFF	TGTGCCAGCTCACCTCTGCAGGGTGAGACTGAAGCTTTCTTT
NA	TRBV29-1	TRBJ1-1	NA	CSVSSIELNTEAFF	TGCAGCGTTTCTAGCATAGAGTTGAACACTGAAGCTTTCTTT
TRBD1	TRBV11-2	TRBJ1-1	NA	CASSLGRQGRHASFF	TGTGCCAGCAGCTTAGGTCGACAGGGGAGGCATGCGTCTTTCTTT
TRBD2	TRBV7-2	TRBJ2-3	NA	CASSSGTSGGPVGFDTQYF	TGTGCCAGCAGCTCCGGAACTAGCGGGGGCCCAGTTGGCTTCGATACGCAGTATTTT
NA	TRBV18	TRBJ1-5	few	CASSPATYQPQHF	TGTGCCAGCTCACCAGCAACTTATCAGCCCCAGCATTTT
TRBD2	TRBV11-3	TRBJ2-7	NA	CASSFTGGGEQYF	TGTGCCAGCAGCTTCACCGGCGGGGGAGAGCAGTACTTC
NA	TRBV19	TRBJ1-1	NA	CASSARGWENTEAFF	TGTGCCAGTAGTGCCCGGGGGTGGGAGAACACTGAAGCTTTCTTT
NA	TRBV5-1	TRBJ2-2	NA	CASSLAGDGELFF	TGCGCCAGCAGCTTGGCCGGTGACGGGGAGCTGTTTTTT
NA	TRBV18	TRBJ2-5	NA	CASSSRAARETQYF	TGTGCCAGCTCTTCCAGGGCGGCAAGAGAGACCCAGTACTTC
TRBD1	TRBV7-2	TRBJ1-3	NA	CASSLRQGDSGNTIYF	TGTGCCAGCAGCCTTCGACAGGGAGACTCTGGAAACACCATATATTTT
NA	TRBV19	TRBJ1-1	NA	CASSIQFNTEAFF	TGTGCCAGTAGTATCCAATTCAACACTGAAGCTTTCTTT
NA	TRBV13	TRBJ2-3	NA	CASSLLESTDTQYF	TGTGCCAGCAGCCTATTAGAAAGCACAGATACGCAGTATTTT
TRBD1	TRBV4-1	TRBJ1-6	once	CASSQGQGRANSPLHF	TGCGCCAGCAGCCAAGGACAGGGTCGAGCTAATTCACCCCTCCACTTT
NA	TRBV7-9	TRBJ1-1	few	CASSRQRRSPSFMNTEAFF	TGTGCCAGCAGCCGCCAACGGAGATCTCCCTCATTTATGAACACTGAAGCTTTCTTT
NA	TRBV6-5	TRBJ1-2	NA	CASSYGGGYGYTF	TGTGCCAGCAGTTACGGGGGAGGCTATGGCTACACCTTC
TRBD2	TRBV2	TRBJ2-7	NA	CASLGLAYEQYF	TGTGCCAGCCTTGGACTAGCGTACGAGCAGTACTTC
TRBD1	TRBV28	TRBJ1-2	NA	CASSFEGQGARGYTF	TGTGCCAGCAGTTTCGAGGGACAGGGGGCGAGAGGCTACACCTTC
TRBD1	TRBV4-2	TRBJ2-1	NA	CASSQEPTGGLRNEQFF	TGTGCCAGCAGCCAAGAGCCGACAGGGGGCTTAAGAAATGAGCAGTTCTTC
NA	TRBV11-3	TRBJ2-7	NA	CASSSERSEQYF	TGTGCCAGCAGCTCAGAGCGGAGCGAGCAGTACTTC
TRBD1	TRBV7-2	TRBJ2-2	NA	CASSATTGANTGELFF	TGTGCCAGCAGCGCCACGACAGGGGCGAACACCGGGGAGCTGTTTTTT
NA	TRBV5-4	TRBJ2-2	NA	CASSLGQESGELFF	TGTGCCAGCAGCTTGGGACAGGAGTCCGGGGAGCTGTTTTTT
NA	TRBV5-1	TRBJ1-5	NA	CASSPEVGQPQHF	TGCGCCAGCAGCCCCGAGGTGGGTCAGCCCCAGCATTTT
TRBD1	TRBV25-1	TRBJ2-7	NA	CASSDPTSGTGDESEQYF	TGTGCCAGCAGTGATCCGACTTCCGGGACAGGGGATGAGTCCGAGCAGTACTTC
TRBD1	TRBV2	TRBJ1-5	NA	CASSPQGATQPQHF	TGTGCCAGCAGTCCACAGGGGGCCACTCAGCCCCAGCATTTT
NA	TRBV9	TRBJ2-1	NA	CASSVGPSLGSYHYNEQFF	TGTGCCAGCAGCGTAGGTCCTAGCTTAGGTTCGTACCACTACAATGAGCAGTTCTTC
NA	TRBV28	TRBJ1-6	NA	CASRWGGKINSPLHF	TGTGCCAGCCGATGGGGGGGGAAGATCAATTCACCCCTCCACTTT
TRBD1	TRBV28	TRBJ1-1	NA	CASRGTELFTEAFF	TGTGCCAGCAGAGGGACAGAACTCTTCACTGAAGCTTTCTTT
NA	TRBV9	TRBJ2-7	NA	CASSVHQGSYEQYF	TGTGCCAGCAGCGTACATCAGGGGTCCTACGAGCAGTACTTC
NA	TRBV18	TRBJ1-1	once	CASSPSQDTEAFF	TGTGCCAGCTCACCATCGCAGGACACTGAAGCTTTCTTT
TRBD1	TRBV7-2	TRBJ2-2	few	CASSLVQGAQVVTGELFF	TGTGCCAGCAGCTTAGTGCAGGGGGCGCAGGTAGTTACCGGGGAGCTGTTTTTT
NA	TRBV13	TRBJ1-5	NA	CASSLGGGWQPQHF	TGTGCCAGCAGCCTAGGGGGGGGTTGGCAGCCCCAGCATTTT
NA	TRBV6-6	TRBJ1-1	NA	CASRLSLNTEAFF	TGTGCCAGCCGGTTGTCTTTGAACACTGAAGCTTTCTTT
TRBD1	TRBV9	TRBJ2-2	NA	CASSVGTGTGELFF	TGTGCCAGCAGCGTTGGGACAGGGACCGGGGAGCTGTTTTTT
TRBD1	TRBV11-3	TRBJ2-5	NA	CASSFLGQGDETQYF	TGTGCCAGCAGCTTCCTTGGGCAGGGGGACGAGACCCAGTACTTC
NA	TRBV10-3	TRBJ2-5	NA	CAISESNVASAFQETQYF	TGTGCCATCAGTGAGTCTAATGTGGCTAGCGCCTTCCAAGAGACCCAGTACTTC
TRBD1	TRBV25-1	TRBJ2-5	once	CASSAQGANGAQYF	TGTGCCAGCAGTGCACAGGGGGCGAACGGGGCCCAGTACTTC
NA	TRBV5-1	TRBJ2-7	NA	CASSTLRGGNEQYF	TGCGCCAGCAGTACCCTGAGGGGGGGCAACGAGCAGTACTTC
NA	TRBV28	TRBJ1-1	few	CASSPLVGGTTEAFF	TGTGCCAGCAGCCCTTTAGTAGGGGGAACCACTGAAGCTTTCTTT
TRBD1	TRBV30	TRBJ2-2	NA	CAWTRTGVRTGELFF	TGTGCCTGGACCAGGACAGGGGTTCGAACCGGGGAGCTGTTTTTT